A selection of T cell receptor beta chains follows, all from one sample in a study of radiation and T cells in renal cell carcinoma. Generated by immunoSEQ multiplex PCR, the TCRdb table keeps only in-frame clones and is missing some. The sample lists about 140,000 clones, roughly 83% occurring once. The sequences come from blood, collected from a patient whose treatment included radiotherapy and nephrectomy. Every receptor here comes from a woman in her 50s with renal cell carcinoma. CDR3s leave out the opening cysteine and the closing phenylalanine or tryptophan. Each record gives: J gene, CDR3 length, V gene, CDR3 protein.

J: TRBJ1-5; length: 12; V: TRBV6-1; CDR3: ASSPGQINQPQH
J: TRBJ1-5; length: 14; V: TRBV27; CDR3: ASSAAGRVPNQPQH
J: TRBJ1-5; length: 11; V: TRBV10-3; CDR3: AISGTGNQPQH
J: TRBJ2-7; length: 12; V: TRBV7-2; CDR3: ASSLVQGSYEQY
J: TRBJ1-1; length: 13; V: TRBV27; CDR3: ASSLSAGMNTEAF
J: TRBJ2-1; length: 13; V: TRBV6-5; CDR3: ASSPGLAANNEQF
J: TRBJ1-2; length: 12; V: TRBV28; CDR3: ASGGTLFNYGYT
J: TRBJ2-5; length: 13; V: TRBV7-9; CDR3: ASSSMARDGETQY
J: TRBJ1-2; length: 12; V: TRBV7-9; CDR3: ASSGSQYFYGYT
J: TRBJ2-6; length: 17; V: TRBV18; CDR3: ASSPTTGQGVSGANVLT
J: TRBJ2-7; length: 12; V: TRBV25-1; CDR3: ASRETGGDYEQY
J: TRBJ2-3; length: 12; V: TRBV11-3; CDR3: ASSEDGSTDTQY
J: TRBJ2-7; length: 12; V: TRBV5-1; CDR3: ASSLETHSYEQY
J: TRBJ2-7; length: 12; V: TRBV19; CDR3: ASREQGFSYEQY
J: TRBJ1-2; length: 14; V: TRBV6-6; CDR3: ASSPLRGAHSRGYT
J: TRBJ2-5; length: 9; V: TRBV20-1; CDR3: SATGGETQY
J: TRBJ2-7; length: 12; V: TRBV25-1; CDR3: ASSESGSRLEQY
J: TRBJ2-3; length: 12; V: TRBV5-1; CDR3: ASSQRAGTDTQY
J: TRBJ2-7; length: 13; V: TRBV28; CDR3: ASSFHNRDAGEQY
J: TRBJ1-4; length: 11; V: TRBV6-5; CDR3: ASSYERDEKLF
J: TRBJ1-5; length: 11; V: TRBV7-2; CDR3: ASSLSGLQPQH
J: TRBJ1-5; length: 9; V: TRBV28; CDR3: ASSSSQPQH
J: TRBJ2-7; length: 13; V: TRBV5-1; CDR3: ASSPPSGSFYEQY
J: TRBJ1-1; length: 12; V: TRBV13; CDR3: ASSFGTLNTEAF
J: TRBJ1-2; length: 9; V: TRBV30; CDR3: AWSGPGGYT
J: TRBJ1-5; length: 13; V: TRBV4-3; CDR3: ASSQGTGDHQPQH
J: TRBJ2-5; length: 11; V: TRBV9; CDR3: ASSRQNQETQY
J: TRBJ1-5; length: 11; V: TRBV28; CDR3: ASNGGWDQPQH
J: TRBJ2-4; length: 11; V: TRBV7-9; CDR3: ASSGEDRGPQY
J: TRBJ1-2; length: 12; V: TRBV19; CDR3: ASSKGQTFDGYT
J: TRBJ2-7; length: 14; V: TRBV10-3; CDR3: AISERARDRGYEQY
J: TRBJ2-5; length: 13; V: TRBV4-1; CDR3: ASSPSSRREETQY